These 20 T cell receptor beta chains originate from one sample sequenced in a study of blood T cells in healthy people across ages. Primed by a sample-barcoded 5' primer and a J-beta primer mix, a second PCR proceeded for 7 to 11 cycles. One entry per CDR3 protein, called by TCRdb with MiXCR from the 5' RACE reads. The repertoire holds about 1.1 million distinct CDR3 sequences, more than 30% seen once, with about an eighth in the top ten. Sequencing input: blood. The receptors stem from a man in his late teens or twenties in good health.

The rearrangement links TRBV20-1 to TRBJ1-1, with D hard to call. CDR3 size: 15 residues. V was pared by 0 bases and J by 1 base, with 12 bases between. Germline assignment: CDR1 DFQATT and CDR2 SNEGSKA (reference sequence). The CDR3 sequence is CSARDAWERNTEAFF. CDR3 nucleotides: TGCAGTGCTAGAGATGCGTGGGAAAGGAACACTGAAGCTTTCTTT.

The rearrangement links TRBV11-2 to TRBJ2-6; 9 bases align to TRBD1. The CDR3 sequence is 17 residues long. The V segment lost 3 bases and the J segment 1 base; nucleotides outside the gene matches: 4. From germline, CDR1 is SGHAT and CDR2 FQNNGV. Here the CDR3 reads CASSFGTGTSGANVLTF. The CDR3 nucleotides read TGTGCCAGCAGCTTCGGGACAGGGACGTCTGGGGCCAACGTCCTGACTTTC.

A word on this clonotype: A junction end diverges from the germline sequence, so it may reflect a read error. This sequence joins TRBV5-1 and TRBJ2-1; D remains unclear. The CDR3 spans 12 residues. The germline V gene encodes CDR1 SGHRS and CDR2 YFSETQ. CDR3 sequence (DNA): TGCGCCAGCAGCTTCTCCTACAATGGGCAGTTCTTC. The encoded protein is CASSFSYNGQFF.

This chain connects TRBV5-6 to TRBJ2-7; possible D gene TRBD1, 7 bases. The CDR3 covers 20 residues. The germline V and J ends were trimmed by 3 bases and 3 bases, with 31 bases remaining between them. The V gene's germline CDR1 is SGHDT and CDR2 YYEEEE. The CDR3 loop reads CASSSRGSTDRDSRFYEQYF. The CDR3 DNA reads TGTGCCAGCAGCTCCCGGGGGTCGACGGACCGGGACAGTCGTTTCTACGAGCAGTACTTC.

This sequence joins TRBV20-1 and TRBJ2-3; tentative D call: TRBD1 (5 bases). The CDR3 is 11 amino acids. Germline CDR1 reads DFQATT; CDR2 reads SNEGSKA (reference sequence). With 5 bases removed from V and 5 bases from J, the gap between germline ends came to 8 bases. The CDR3, as DNA: TGCAGTGCTCTAAGGGGAGATACGCAGTATTTT. Amino acid sequence: CSALRGDTQYF.

This rearrangement joins TRBV20-1 to TRBJ1-2, with D perhaps TRBD1 (6 bases). The CDR3 loop spans 15 amino acids. CDR1 is DFQATT and CDR2 is SNEGSKA in the germline V gene (reference sequence). Trimming shortened V by 6 bases and J by 1 base, and 18 bases separated the two germline ends. CDR3: CSANNGQGFNYGYTF. The CDR3 DNA is TGCAGTGCCAATAACGGCCAGGGGTTTAACTATGGCTACACCTTC.

In its sample, this clonotype was seen a few times. V and J are TRBV9 and TRBJ2-4; 7 nucleotides match TRBD1. This CDR3 contains 15 residues. Germline-derived CDR1 and CDR2 are SGDLS and YYNGEE. The V segment lost 4 bases and the J segment 5 bases; nucleotides outside the gene matches: 9. As DNA, the CDR3 is TGTGCCAGCAGCCCCCGGCAGGGGGTGGAAAACATTCAGTACTTC. Translated, it gives CASSPRQGVENIQYF.

The genes are TRBV27 and TRBJ2-5; D possibly uses TRBD1 or TRBD2 (5 bases each). The length of the CDR3 is 13 residues. Per the germline V gene, CDR1 is MNHEY and CDR2 is SMNVEV (reference sequence). Trimming took 2 bases from V and 11 from J, leaving 15 bases between them. CDR3 sequence (DNA): TGTGCCAGCAGTTTAACCTCCGGGACCATGCAGTACTTC. Its translation is CASSLTSGTMQYF.

This chain uses TRBV20-1 with TRBJ2-2; weak D call: TRBD2 (5 bases). Germline CDR1 is DFQATT and CDR2 is SNEGSKA (reference sequence). The ends were cut back, 2 bases at V and 4 bases at J, with 14 bases in the middle. This CDR3 is 15 amino acids long. The CDR3 nucleotides are TGCAGTGCTAGACCTAGGGAGTTAAGCACCGGGGAGCTGTTTTTT. It is translated as CSARPRELSTGELFF.

The rearrangement links TRBV7-2 to TRBJ2-2; D gene uncertain. Germline V gene data show CDR1 as SGHTA and CDR2 as FQGNSA. The CDR3 spans 16 residues. V lost 2 bases, J lost 4 bases, and 14 bases lay in between. The CDR3 sequence is CASSLRFLETTGELFF. DNA of the CDR3: TGTGCCAGCAGCTTAAGGTTCCTAGAGACCACCGGGGAGCTGTTTTTT.

This clonotype showed up just a few times. The CDR3 region has the DNA TGTGCCAGCAGCTTAAGGGGAGCAGGCACAGATACGCAGTATTTT. Translating it yields CASSLRGAGTDTQYF. The chain uses TRBV7-9 and TRBJ2-3; perhaps D is TRBD1 or TRBD2 (5 bases each). Germline loops: CDR1 SEHNR, CDR2 FQNEAQ (reference sequence). The ends were cut back, 2 bases at V and 1 base at J, with 10 bases in the middle. The CDR3 extends over 15 amino acids.

The rearrangement joins TRBV29-1 to TRBJ1-2; 9 bases align to TRBD1. Germline CDR1 and CDR2: SQVTM and ANQGSEA. The CDR3 length is 13 residues. The ends lost 2 bases at V and 7 bases at J; junction bases unmatched: 5. The DNA of the CDR3 is TGCAGCGTTGAAATAGACAGGGGGGTTGGCTACACCTTC. Translating it yields CSVEIDRGVGYTF.

This clonotype was recorded a few times. V and J are TRBV7-8 and TRBJ1-6; D not resolved. Germline CDR1 reads SGHVS; CDR2 reads FQNEAQ. The CDR3 has 15 residues. V lost 4 bases and J lost 8, with 15 bases in between. CDR3 region: CASSSQTTRDSPLHF. The CDR3 nucleotides are TGTGCCAGCAGCTCCCAGACTACGCGGGATTCACCCCTCCACTTT.

V and J are TRBV20-1 and TRBJ2-1, with D perhaps TRBD2 (6 bases). The J call may not be correct, given that the DNA end is closer to TRBJ2-7. This CDR3 contains 16 residues. Germline V gene lookup returns CDR1 DFQATT and CDR2 SNEGSKA (reference sequence). The DNA for the CDR3 is TGCAGTGCTAGCAAGGCGGGGCCTATATCCTACAATGAGCAGTACTTC. It specifies CSASKAGPISYNEQYF.

This chain connects TRBV7-2 to TRBJ2-3; 10 bases line up with TRBD2. CDR1 SGHTA and CDR2 FQGNSA come from the germline V gene. Trimming at V came to 5 bases and at J to 1 base, leaving 12 bases not matched to a gene. The CDR3 has 18 residues. Here the CDR3 reads CASSRNQPLAGGTDTQYF. DNA of the CDR3: TGTGCCAGCAGCCGCAACCAACCCCTAGCGGGGGGCACAGATACGCAGTATTTT.

This chain connects TRBV25-1 to TRBJ1-1, with TRBD1 matching 7 bases. The germline V gene encodes CDR1 MGHDK and CDR2 SYGVNS. The V and J ends lost 6 bases and 7 bases, in that order; junction bases with no gene match: 5. The CDR3 is 12 amino acids. In nucleotides, the CDR3 is TGTGCCAGCAGGACAGGGATTGGTGAAGCTTTCTTT. Encoded protein: CASRTGIGEAFF.

This clonotype showed up just a few times. J is TRBJ1-2 and V is TRBV6-1; D gene ambiguous. The CDR3 contains 13 residues. Germline loops: CDR1 MNHNS, CDR2 SASEGT. The germline V and J ends were trimmed by 0 bases and 3 bases, with 5 bases remaining between them. The CDR3 region is CASSEARYYGYTF. CDR3 bases: TGTGCCAGCAGTGAAGCACGGTACTATGGCTACACCTTC.

J is TRBJ2-5 and V is TRBV27, with 10 positions matching TRBD2. CDR1 and CDR2 from the germline V gene are MNHEY and SMNVEV (reference sequence). The junction had 12 bases not matched to a gene; V was cut back by 6 bases and J by 2 bases. CDR3 size: 17 residues. CDR3 in DNA: TGTGCCAGCAGGGGGTTGAGCCTAGCGGGGGTTCAAGAGACCCAGTACTTC. As protein: CASRGLSLAGVQETQYF.

This clonotype was counted only a few times. The chain carries TRBV12-3 or TRBV12-4 and TRBJ2-3; TRBD1 might be the D (6 bases). The CDR3 sequence is 15 residues long. V lost 1 base, J lost 2 bases, and 10 bases lay in between. The chain's CDR3 is CASSLDAGVTDTQYF. CDR3 DNA: TGTGCCAGCAGTTTAGATGCAGGGGTCACAGATACGCAGTATTTT.

The V gene is TRBV5-5, the J gene TRBJ1-1; D is ambiguous. Per the germline V gene, CDR1 is SGHKS and CDR2 is YYEKEE (reference sequence). The CDR3 extends over 13 amino acids. Trimming shortened V by 4 bases and J by 5 bases, and 12 bases separated the two germline ends. The CDR3 coding sequence is TGTGCCAGCAGCGTTACCGGCTCGACTGAAGCTTTCTTT. Translating it yields CASSVTGSTEAFF.